A single sample is the source of the 32 T cell receptor beta chains below, sequenced in a study of T cell responses to AZD1222 COVID-19 vaccine. Assay used: immunoSEQ multiplex PCR; TCRdb lists only in-frame clones, some missing. Here the sample spans roughly 130,000 clones, about 92% being singletons. Sample: peripheral blood, taken on day 0 of AZD1222 vaccination. These receptors all stem from an adult in good health.

The chain joins TRBV12-3 or TRBV12-4 to TRBJ2-5, with no clear D. There are 13 residues in the CDR3. V lost 6 bases and J 1 base, leaving 9 bases between the germline ends. The chain's CDR3 is CASSPGSQETQYF. For the CDR3, the DNA is TGTGCCAGCAGCCCCGGGTCCCAAGAGACCCAGTACTTC.

The V gene is TRBV28, the J gene TRBJ2-7; D is undetermined. Trimming took off 3 bases at V and 0 bases at J, with 15 bases between the two ends. This CDR3 region has 16 residues. In germline, CDR1 is MDHEN, CDR2 SYDVKM. Here the CDR3 DNA reads TGTGCCAGCAGTTTTTACCCCCCACGTATCTCCTACGAGCAGTACTTC. Its protein is CASSFYPPRISYEQYF.

The genes are TRBV6-5 and TRBJ2-1, with D unresolved. CDR1 and CDR2 from the germline V gene are MNHEY and SVGAGI. Trimming cost V 0 bases and J 12 bases, with 9 bases left between them. The CDR3 runs 12 residues. CDR3 sequence (DNA): TGTGCCAGCAGTTACTCGATGCCGATGCAGTTCTTC. Residues: CASSYSMPMQFF.

This chain uses TRBV4-2 with TRBJ2-6, with a possible D match to TRBD1 (6 bases). Germline loops: CDR1 LGHNA, CDR2 YNFKEQ. V lost 4 bases and J 2 bases, leaving 9 bases between the germline ends. This CDR3 has 15 residues. CDR3 sequence: CASSPSGAGANVLTF. The CDR3 DNA sequence: TGTGCCAGCAGCCCTTCAGGGGCTGGGGCCAACGTCCTGACTTTC.

The V call is TRBV28, the J call TRBJ1-5; D is unclear. Germline V gene lookup returns CDR1 MDHEN and CDR2 SYDVKM. Trimming removed 3 bases from V and 0 bases from J, with 18 bases in between. The CDR3 has 18 residues. CDR3 sequence: CASSFPRAIPYSNQPQHF. The DNA for the CDR3 is TGTGCCAGCAGTTTCCCCCGGGCCATCCCTTATAGCAATCAGCCCCAGCATTTT.

The chain is built from TRBV13 and TRBJ1-1; no reliable D call. Trimming cost V 2 bases and J 5 bases, with 9 bases left between them. The CDR3 runs to 13 residues. Germline CDR1 PRHDT, CDR2 FYEKMQ (reference sequence). The CDR3 DNA is TGTGCCAGCAGCTTAAATCGAGGGACTGAAGCTTTCTTT. Protein product: CASSLNRGTEAFF.

The gene calls are TRBV7-7 and TRBJ2-1; 9 bases are a match to TRBD2. Losses at the gene ends were 0 bases for V and 5 bases for J; bases not matched to a gene: 5. In germline, CDR1 is SSHAT, CDR2 FNYEAQ (reference sequence). The CDR3 has 16 amino acids. Written as DNA, the CDR3 is TGTGCCAGCAGCTTAGCAGGGCTAGCGGGAAACAATGAGCAGTTCTTC. It codes for CASSLAGLAGNNEQFF.

V and J are TRBV7-8 and TRBJ1-1; no definite D call. The CDR3 covers 13 residues. V lost 6 bases and J lost 8, with 16 bases in between. Germline V gene sequence: CDR1 SGHVS, CDR2 FQNEAQ. The CDR3 coding sequence is TGTGCCAGCAGTTTTAGTCGTACGGGAGAAGCTTTCTTT. Translation gives CASSFSRTGEAFF.

The rearrangement joins TRBV18 to TRBJ2-3; no definite D call. V lost 4 bases and J 3 bases, leaving 11 bases between the germline ends. Germline CDR1 reads KGHSH; CDR2 reads LQKENI. The CDR3 consists of 14 residues. The CDR3 here is CASSRPGITDTQYF. The CDR3 nucleotides read TGTGCCAGCTCACGTCCAGGCATTACAGATACGCAGTATTTT.

The chain couples TRBV28 to TRBJ1-5; tentative D call: TRBD1 (5 bases). CDR3 size: 14 residues. The germline V gene has CDR1 MDHEN and CDR2 SYDVKM. Between the trimmed V and J ends, which lost 2 bases and 8 bases, there was a span of 13 bases. The CDR3 bases are TGTGCCAGCAGTTTACCAGGGATAGGGGAGCCCCAGCATTTT. The encoded protein is CASSLPGIGEPQHF. Variable domain in full (rest from reference TRBV28 and TRBJ1-5): DVKVTQSSRYLVKRTGEKVFLECVQDMDHENMFWYRQDPGLGLRLIYFSYDVKMKEKGDIPEGYSVSREKKERFSLILESASTNQTSMYLCASSLPGIGEPQHFGDGTRLSIL.

The chain employs TRBV2 and TRBJ2-1, with 14 positions matching TRBD2. The germline V gene has CDR1 SNHLY and CDR2 FYNNEI. V gave up 6 bases and J gave up 4 bases; unmatched junction bases: 14. The CDR3 loop spans 19 amino acids. CDR3: CASRTWGTSGRGGYNEQFF. DNA of the CDR3: TGTGCCAGCAGGACCTGGGGGACTAGCGGGAGAGGGGGTTACAATGAGCAGTTCTTC.

The chain links TRBV9 to TRBJ2-5; a weak D match, TRBD1 (6 bases). This CDR3 region has 14 residues. CDR1 is SGDLS, CDR2 YYNGEE, per germline. V was shortened by 2 bases and J by 0 bases, with 8 bases between the two germline ends. In DNA, the CDR3 is TGTGCCAGCAGCGTCCGACAGGACCAAGAGACCCAGTACTTC. Amino acid sequence: CASSVRQDQETQYF.

V is TRBV5-1 and J is TRBJ1-3, with D unclear. Germline V gene lookup returns CDR1 SGHRS and CDR2 YFSETQ. V lost 0 bases and J 4 bases, leaving 14 bases between the germline ends. CDR3 length: 16 residues. CDR3 in amino acids: CASSLETRAPGNTIYF. The CDR3 DNA sequence: TGCGCCAGCAGCTTGGAGACCCGGGCCCCAGGAAACACCATATATTTT.

The chain links TRBV2 to TRBJ2-5, with 12 bases matching TRBD2. The CDR3 has 16 amino acids. V trimming: 6 bases; J trimming: 4 bases; junction bases outside the gene matches: 9. The V gene's germline CDR1 is SNHLY and CDR2 FYNNEI. This chain's CDR3 is CASRGKLAGGRETQYF. CDR3 in DNA: TGTGCCAGCAGAGGAAAACTAGCGGGAGGAAGAGAGACCCAGTACTTC.

J is TRBJ2-3 and V is TRBV7-3; 8 positions match TRBD2. The V gene end was trimmed by 5 bases and the J gene end by 6 bases; junction bases not matched to a gene: 10. The CDR3 is 15 amino acids. CDR1 and CDR2 (germline): SGHTA, FQGTGA. The CDR3 region has the DNA TGTGCCAGCAGCCGAGGGGAGCGGGAGCGGGATACGCAGTATTTT. Its translation is CASSRGERERDTQYF. The entire variable domain, with the rest obtained from reference TRBV7-3 and TRBJ2-3, is as follows: GAGVSQTPSNKVTEKGKYVELRCDPISGHTALYWYRQSLGQGPEFLIYFQGTGAADDSGLPNDRFFAVRPEGSVSTLKIQRTERGDSAVYLCASSRGERERDTQYFGPGTRLTVL.

The CDR3 protein is CASSSGLTEAFF. CDR3 DNA sequence: TGTGCCAGCAGCTCAGGGTTAACTGAAGCTTTCTTT. The chain couples TRBV27 to TRBJ1-1; D might be TRBD1 (5 bases). Germline CDR1 is MNHEY and CDR2 is SMNVEV (reference sequence). There are 12 residues in the CDR3. V was trimmed by 6 bases and J by 5 bases, leaving 10 bases between them.

The J gene is TRBJ1-2, the V gene TRBV25-1; D is undetermined. CDR3 length: 15 residues. The V gene lost 1 base and the J gene lost 3 bases, with 12 bases spanning the gap. Per germline, CDR1 MGHDK and CDR2 SYGVNS. In DNA, the CDR3 is TGTGCCAGCAGTGAATCGCCCCGCCTCTACTATGGCTACACCTTC. Translated: CASSESPRLYYGYTF.

V gene TRBV4-1 combines with J gene TRBJ1-1, with 7 bases aligning to TRBD1. The V gene end was trimmed by 8 bases and the J gene end by 0 bases; junction bases not matched to a gene: 15. This CDR3 spans 17 amino acids. Looked up from germline, CDR1 is MGHRA and CDR2 is YSYEKL. The CDR3 sequence: CASALETGRPMNTEAFF. CDR3 DNA sequence: TGCGCCAGCGCACTCGAGACAGGGCGACCCATGAACACTGAAGCTTTCTTT.

The V call is TRBV6-4, the J call TRBJ2-1; 10 nucleotides agree with TRBD2. V lost 3 bases, J lost 8 bases, and 7 bases stayed unmatched. Germline CDR1 reads MRHNA; CDR2 reads SNTAGT. This CDR3 contains 15 residues. DNA of the CDR3: TGTGCCAGCAGTGAAAAAGCGGGAGGGCCCCATGAGCAGTTCTTC. As protein: CASSEKAGGPHEQFF.

V gene TRBV6-2 or TRBV6-3 combines with J gene TRBJ2-1; 11 nucleotides agree with TRBD2. Germline V gene data show CDR1 as MNHEY and CDR2 as SVGEGT. The V gene end was trimmed by 2 bases and the J gene end by 7 bases; junction bases not matched to a gene: 10. The CDR3 has 17 residues. The CDR3 protein is CASSYTILAGERNEQFF. The CDR3 DNA is TGTGCCAGCAGTTACACCATACTAGCGGGAGAAAGGAATGAGCAGTTCTTC.

The chain carries TRBV2 and TRBJ1-1; D uncertain. The CDR3 runs 14 residues. From germline, CDR1 is SNHLY and CDR2 FYNNEI. V lost 9 bases to trimming and J lost 2 bases, with 16 bases between them. The CDR3 reads CARTLTVSNTEAFF. CDR3 DNA: TGTGCCAGAACATTAACAGTCTCAAACACTGAAGCTTTCTTT.

The rearrangement links TRBV30 to TRBJ1-1; D unresolved. Trimming stripped 0 bases from V and 4 bases from J, with 6 bases between. The germline CDR1 and CDR2 sequences are GTSNPN and SVGIG (reference sequence). The CDR3 sequence is 12 residues long. Here the CDR3 reads CAWSVLGTEAFF. In DNA, the CDR3 is TGTGCCTGGAGTGTTTTGGGCACTGAAGCTTTCTTT.

The V call is TRBV5-1, the J call TRBJ2-3; D is uncertain. The germline V gene has CDR1 SGHRS and CDR2 YFSETQ. Trimming pared 0 bases from V and 0 bases from J, leaving 11 bases between. This CDR3 is built from 16 residues. CDR3 sequence (DNA): TGCGCCAGCAGCTTGGATTCCGACTCTAGCACAGATACGCAGTATTTT. This codes for CASSLDSDSSTDTQYF.

The rearrangement uses TRBV20-1 and TRBJ2-5; D ambiguous. V lost 6 bases and J 8 bases, leaving 10 bases between the germline ends. Germline V gene sequence: CDR1 DFQATT, CDR2 SNEGSKA (reference sequence). The CDR3 covers 10 residues. CDR3 DNA sequence: TGCAGTGCCAATACTTTTACCCAGTACTTC. Translating gives CSANTFTQYF.

The chain couples TRBV10-3 to TRBJ2-1; TRBD2 aligns across 15 bases. Germline CDR1 and CDR2: ENHRY and SYGVKD. J was trimmed by 5 bases and V by 10 bases; bases with no gene match: 9. This CDR3 is 16 amino acids long. The CDR3 sequence: CATRGTSGRLNNEQFF. CDR3 nucleotide sequence: TGTGCCACTAGGGGGACTAGCGGGAGGTTGAACAATGAGCAGTTCTTC.

The chain employs TRBV28 and TRBJ2-7, with a tentative D call TRBD1 (5 bases). The CDR3 has 11 residues. V was pared by 6 bases and J by 3 bases, with 6 bases between. CDR1 is MDHEN and CDR2 is SYDVKM in the germline V gene. The CDR3 spells CASRQDYEQYF. Here the CDR3 DNA reads TGTGCCAGCAGACAGGACTACGAGCAGTACTTC.

This clone was found once. V is TRBV10-3 and J is TRBJ1-2; weak D call: TRBD1 (5 bases). Germline CDR1 reads ENHRY; CDR2 reads SYGVKD. This CDR3 is built from 14 residues. V lost 0 bases to trimming and J lost 4 bases, with 9 bases between them. The CDR3 bases are TGTGCCATCAGTGAGTCTGGGGCCCGCTATGGCTACACCTTC. Its protein product is CAISESGARYGYTF.

J is TRBJ2-1 and V is TRBV29-1; TRBD2 is a possible D gene (5 bases). From germline, CDR1 is SQVTM and CDR2 ANQGSEA. V lost 8 bases to trimming and J lost 9 bases, with 20 bases between them. The CDR3 spans 13 residues. The DNA for the CDR3 is TGCAGCTCTCCGGGTACTAGGGAACGTGAGCAGTTCTTC. This encodes CSSPGTREREQFF.

This chain uses TRBV30 with TRBJ1-1; D gene unclear. The CDR3 consists of 12 residues. Germline values: CDR1 GTSNPN, CDR2 SVGIG (reference sequence). The V end was cut by 2 bases, the J end by 0 bases, with 4 bases between. CDR3 loop: CAWSPVNTEAFF. The CDR3 DNA reads as TGTGCCTGGAGTCCTGTGAACACTGAAGCTTTCTTT.

This chain uses TRBV11-2 with TRBJ1-1; D is unresolved. This CDR3 is built from 12 residues. Germline V gene sequence: CDR1 SGHAT, CDR2 FQNNGV. V gave up 7 bases and J gave up 1 base, with 7 bases separating them. CDR3 amino acids: CASNRPNTEAFF. CDR3 bases: TGTGCCAGCAACCGACCGAACACTGAAGCTTTCTTT.

The gene calls are TRBV24-1 and TRBJ1-5; D is perhaps TRBD1 (6 bases). The CDR3 runs 13 residues. Germline V gene data show CDR1 as KGHDR and CDR2 as SFDVKD. V lost 7 bases and J lost 4, with 10 bases in between. The CDR3 coding sequence is TGTGCCACCAGGGACCAGGGGAATCAGCCCCAGCATTTT. It is translated as CATRDQGNQPQHF.

The chain has TRBV10-3 and TRBJ1-1; D unresolved. Germline CDR1 and CDR2: ENHRY and SYGVKD. This CDR3 contains 13 residues. V dropped 10 bases and J dropped 1 base, with 13 bases sitting between them. This chain's CDR3 is CATKHSSNTEAFF. CDR3 coding DNA: TGTGCCACCAAGCATTCATCGAACACTGAAGCTTTCTTT.